The 27 T cell receptor beta chains listed next were all sequenced from one sample in a study of T cell changes during pregnancy in multiple sclerosis. The protocol was immunoSEQ multiplex PCR, while the TCRdb copy is restricted to in-frame clones and leaves out a portion. Among 45,000 to 60,000 clones listed, approximately 92% were seen once. The material was peripheral blood, obtained after pregnancy. These receptors were obtained from a female donor in good health, enrolled as a control in a pregnancy study.

CDR3 DNA: TGTGCCAGCAGCCCGGGGTTGACAGGGCGCCGCATCTACACCTTC. This encodes CASSPGLTGRRIYTF. The V and J genes are TRBV5-4 and TRBJ1-2; TRBD1 aligns across 7 bases. Trimming took 4 bases from V and 10 from J; bases not matched to a gene: 16. The CDR3 extends over 15 amino acids. CDR1 SGHNT and CDR2 YYREEE come from the germline V gene (reference sequence).

This rearrangement joins TRBV18 to TRBJ2-7; 10 nucleotides line up with TRBD2. The CDR3 consists of 16 residues. V lost 1 base to trimming and J lost 2 bases; unmatched junction nucleotides: 5. CDR1 KGHSH and CDR2 LQKENI come from the germline V gene. CDR3 amino acids: CASSPRASGSTYEQYF. The CDR3 coding sequence is TGTGCCAGCTCACCACGGGCTAGCGGGAGTACCTACGAGCAGTACTTC.

This chain joins TRBV18 and TRBJ1-2; D not certain. The CDR3 spans 13 residues. V was trimmed by 5 bases and J by 3 bases, leaving 10 bases between them. Germline lookup yields CDR1 KGHSH and CDR2 LQKENI. The CDR3 DNA follows: TGTGCCAGCTCAAACGGGGTGGACTATGGCTACACCTTC. This codes for CASSNGVDYGYTF.

This chain joins TRBV6-1 and TRBJ1-2; 7 bases fit TRBD1. The CDR3 is 16 residues long. Trimming at V came to 2 bases and at J to 1 base, leaving 7 bases not matched to a gene. The germline gives CDR1 MNHNS, CDR2 SASEGT. The CDR3 sequence: CASSERGDRINYGYTF. The CDR3 nucleotides are TGTGCCAGCAGTGAAAGGGGGGACAGAATTAACTATGGCTACACCTTC.

The chain carries TRBV4-3 and TRBJ1-5; TRBD1 agrees at 9 bases. The CDR3 has 15 amino acids. Losses at the gene ends were 0 bases for V and 7 bases for J; bases not matched to a gene: 4. Per germline, CDR1 LGHNA and CDR2 YSLEER. CDR3 loop: CASSQDGTGRQPQHF. The CDR3, as DNA: TGCGCCAGCAGCCAAGATGGGACAGGGAGACAGCCCCAGCATTTT.

V is TRBV14 and J is TRBJ1-1, with D possibly TRBD1 on 5 matching bases. With 4 bases removed from V and 0 bases from J, the gap between germline ends came to 15 bases. CDR3 length: 16 amino acids. Germline V lookup: CDR1 SGHDN, CDR2 FVKESK. CDR3 sequence (DNA): TGTGCCAGCAGCCTTGCCCTGGGGCAGCTGAACACTGAAGCTTTCTTT. Translating it yields CASSLALGQLNTEAFF.

This rearrangement joins TRBV5-1 to TRBJ2-6, with 8 bases aligning to TRBD1. This CDR3 spans 15 amino acids. Trimming removed 6 bases from V and 2 bases from J; junction bases left unmatched: 4. Germline CDR1 SGHRS, CDR2 YFSETQ. The CDR3 DNA follows: TGCGCCAGCACTTACAGGGGGACTGGGGCCAACGTCCTGACTTTC. Amino acids: CASTYRGTGANVLTF.

The V gene is TRBV5-6, the J gene TRBJ1-6, with a weak D call TRBD1 (6 bases). This CDR3 contains 16 residues. In germline, CDR1 is SGHDT, CDR2 YYEEEE. V was clipped by 1 base and J by 5 bases, with 13 bases between them. The CDR3 nucleotides are TGTGCCAGCAGCTTGCCCAAGGACAGAGATAATTCACCCCTCCACTTT. Amino acids: CASSLPKDRDNSPLHF.

This clone has only one observation. The chain recombines TRBV9 with TRBJ1-4; D is perhaps TRBD1 (6 bases). The germline V gene has CDR1 SGDLS and CDR2 YYNGEE. Trimming took off 3 bases at V and 8 bases at J, with 17 bases between the two ends. CDR3 length: 15 amino acids. The CDR3 sequence is CASSASDSPREKLFF. CDR3 in DNA: TGTGCCAGCAGCGCTTCGGACAGCCCGAGAGAAAAACTGTTTTTT.

This clone appeared a single time. This chain connects TRBV2 to TRBJ2-7; no definite D call. The V gene lost 6 bases and the J gene lost 6 bases, with 12 bases spanning the gap. The CDR3 is 12 amino acids. The V gene's germline CDR1 is SNHLY and CDR2 FYNNEI. CDR3: CASRAVEREQYF. The CDR3 region has the DNA TGTGCCAGCAGGGCTGTTGAGCGCGAGCAGTACTTC.

The rearrangement uses TRBV19 and TRBJ1-5; D is undetermined. Germline V gives CDR1 LNHDA, CDR2 SQIVND (reference sequence). Trimming removed 3 bases from V and 4 bases from J, with 7 bases in between. The CDR3 totals 13 residues. In DNA form, the CDR3 reads TGTGCCAGTAGTATTTCCCTGAATCAGCCCCAGCATTTT. Translation gives CASSISLNQPQHF.

The CDR3 coding sequence is TGTGCCAGCAGTGAAAGAGTGGGCACCTACTTC. This translates into CASSERVGTYF. This chain connects TRBV6-1 to TRBJ2-5; D gene ambiguous. Trimming removed 2 bases from V and 14 bases from J, with 12 bases in between. The CDR3 has 11 amino acids. Germline values: CDR1 MNHNS, CDR2 SASEGT.

The chain uses TRBV6-5 and TRBJ1-2; TRBD1 matches at 7 bases. Germline-derived CDR1 and CDR2 are MNHEY and SVGAGI. This CDR3 comprises 13 residues. Trimming cost V 2 bases and J 4 bases; bases outside gene matches: 1. CDR3 protein: CASSYRDSYGYTF. DNA of the CDR3: TGTGCCAGCAGTTACCGGGACAGCTATGGCTACACCTTC.

The V and J genes are TRBV2 and TRBJ2-7; the D gene is possibly TRBD1 (5 bases). The CDR3 consists of 14 residues. V gave up 4 bases and J gave up 2 bases, with 12 bases separating them. CDR1 is SNHLY and CDR2 is FYNNEI in the germline V gene. The CDR3 nucleotides are TGTGCCAGCAGTGCATCCAGGGATCCCTACGAGCAGTACTTC. The encoded protein is CASSASRDPYEQYF.

CDR3 protein: CASSTRQGNTGELFF. In DNA form, the CDR3 reads TGTGCCAGCTCCACCCGTCAGGGGAACACCGGGGAGCTGTTTTTT. The chain employs TRBV18 and TRBJ2-2; perhaps TRBD1 as D (5 bases). CDR1 is KGHSH and CDR2 is LQKENI in the germline V gene. The CDR3 contains 15 residues. V was shortened by 6 bases and J by 1 base, with 12 bases between the two germline ends.

This clone was detected a few times. The chain uses TRBV6-1 and TRBJ1-4; D possibly corresponds to TRBD1 (6 bases). With 2 bases removed from V and 3 bases from J, the gap between germline ends came to 10 bases. Germline V CDR1 and CDR2: MNHNS, SASEGT. The CDR3 extends over 15 amino acids. This chain's CDR3 is CASSELGAANEKLFF. The CDR3 DNA reads TGTGCCAGCAGTGAATTGGGGGCGGCTAATGAAAAACTGTTTTTT.

Regarding this clone: The junction departs from the called germline gene at one end, perhaps through a read error. The chain employs TRBV7-7 and TRBJ1-4; the match to TRBD1 covers 7 bases. The CDR3 is made up of 16 amino acids. The V gene's germline CDR1 is SSHAT and CDR2 FNYEAQ (reference sequence). CDR3 in amino acids: CASSWVGGAGNEKLFF. The CDR3 nucleotides read TGTGCTAGCAGCTGGGTAGGGGGCGCGGGAAATGAAAAACTGTTTTTT.

The chain has TRBV28 and TRBJ1-1; D remains unclear. The CDR3 loop spans 14 amino acids. Trimming took off 0 bases at V and 1 base at J, with 6 bases between the two ends. Germline assignment: CDR1 MDHEN and CDR2 SYDVKM. CDR3 DNA: TGTGCCAGCAGTTTATGGGCCGAGAACACTGAAGCTTTCTTT. As protein: CASSLWAENTEAFF.

The chain has TRBV6-5 and TRBJ2-7; a possible D gene is TRBD2 (6 bases). The CDR3 has 15 amino acids. Trimming took 2 bases from V and 2 from J, leaving 13 bases between them. Germline lookup yields CDR1 MNHEY and CDR2 SVGAGI. The DNA of the CDR3 is TGTGCCAGCAGTTACCCCGGGACTGCTGCCTACGAGCAGTACTTC. This codes for CASSYPGTAAYEQYF.

The CDR3 nucleotides are TGTGCCAGCAGCCAAGATGGGGACAACTCTGGGGCCAACGTCCTGACTTTC. This encodes CASSQDGDNSGANVLTF. The V gene is TRBV4-2, the J gene TRBJ2-6; D is possibly TRBD1 (6 bases). With 0 bases removed from V and 0 bases from J, the gap between germline ends came to 9 bases. The CDR3 is made up of 17 amino acids. From germline, CDR1 is LGHNA and CDR2 YNFKEQ.

This chain links TRBV5-6 with TRBJ1-1; D remains ambiguous. CDR3 length: 15 residues. Germline CDR1 reads SGHDT; CDR2 reads YYEEEE. The V and J ends lost 2 bases and 3 bases respectively, with 14 bases between them. In DNA form, the CDR3 reads TGTGCCAGCAGCTTAGGCGATCCGGGGTACACTGAAGCTTTCTTT. It codes for CASSLGDPGYTEAFF.

The CDR3: CASSWAYGNTEAFF. CDR3 coding DNA: TGCGCCAGCAGCTGGGCTTATGGGAACACTGAAGCTTTCTTT. The J gene is TRBJ1-1, the V gene TRBV5-1; D is undetermined. The CDR3 covers 14 residues. Germline V lookup: CDR1 SGHRS, CDR2 YFSETQ. Trimming shortened V by 3 bases and J by 1 base, and 10 bases separated the two germline ends.

The chain combines TRBV30 with TRBJ1-3; D uncertain. The CDR3 loop spans 14 amino acids. Germline loops: CDR1 GTSNPN, CDR2 SVGIG (reference sequence). V was trimmed by 0 bases and J by 0 bases, leaving 6 bases between them. The CDR3 region has the DNA TGTGCCTGGAGTGTCAGTTACTCTGGAAACACCATATATTTT. Amino acid sequence: CAWSVSYSGNTIYF.

The rearrangement uses TRBV4-1 and TRBJ2-1; 12 positions agree with TRBD1. The CDR3 has 15 residues. Trimming took 5 bases from V and 2 from J; bases not matched to a gene: 1. The germline V gene encodes CDR1 MGHRA and CDR2 YSYEKL. CDR3 in DNA: TGCGCCAGCAGCTGGGACAGGGGGCCCTACAATGAGCAGTTCTTC. Its translation is CASSWDRGPYNEQFF.

V and J are TRBV21-1 and TRBJ1-2. TRBV21-1 is an annotated pseudogene. This CDR3 is built from 15 residues. DNA of the CDR3: TGTGCCAGCAGCAAAACGCCGGGAAGCATCTATGGCTACACCTTC. Translated, it gives CASSKTPGSIYGYTF.

This chain connects TRBV28 to TRBJ1-2, with TRBD1 matching 8 bases. The CDR3 totals 11 residues. J lost 7 bases, V lost 5 bases, and 0 bases had no gene match. Looked up from germline, CDR1 is MDHEN and CDR2 is SYDVKM. Written as DNA, the CDR3 is TGTGCCAGCAGTGACAGGGGTGGCTACACCTTC. Its protein is CASSDRGGYTF.

The V and J genes are TRBV4-1 and TRBJ2-1, with 7 bases matching TRBD1. Trimming at V came to 6 bases and at J to 5 bases, leaving 13 bases not matched to a gene. The CDR3 runs to 16 residues. Germline CDR1 reads MGHRA; CDR2 reads YSYEKL. The DNA of the CDR3 is TGCGCCAGCAGAGAAACCGCCGGGACAGATGACAATGAGCAGTTCTTC. This translates into CASRETAGTDDNEQFF.